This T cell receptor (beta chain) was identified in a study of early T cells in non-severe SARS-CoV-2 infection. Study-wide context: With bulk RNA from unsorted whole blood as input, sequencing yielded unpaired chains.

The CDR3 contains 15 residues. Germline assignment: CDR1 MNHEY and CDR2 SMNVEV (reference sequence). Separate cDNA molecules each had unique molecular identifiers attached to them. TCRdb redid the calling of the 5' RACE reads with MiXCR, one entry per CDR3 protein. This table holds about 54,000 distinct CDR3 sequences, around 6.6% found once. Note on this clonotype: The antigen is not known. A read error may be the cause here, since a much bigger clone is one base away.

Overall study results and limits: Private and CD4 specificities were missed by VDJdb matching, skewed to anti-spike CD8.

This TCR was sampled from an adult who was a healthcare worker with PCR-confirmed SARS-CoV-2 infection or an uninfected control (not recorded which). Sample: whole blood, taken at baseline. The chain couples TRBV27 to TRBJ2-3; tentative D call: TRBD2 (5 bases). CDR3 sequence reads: CVSSPRSGVTDTQYF. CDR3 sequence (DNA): TGTGTCAGCAGCCCCCGCAGCGGAGTCACAGATACGCAGTATTTT.